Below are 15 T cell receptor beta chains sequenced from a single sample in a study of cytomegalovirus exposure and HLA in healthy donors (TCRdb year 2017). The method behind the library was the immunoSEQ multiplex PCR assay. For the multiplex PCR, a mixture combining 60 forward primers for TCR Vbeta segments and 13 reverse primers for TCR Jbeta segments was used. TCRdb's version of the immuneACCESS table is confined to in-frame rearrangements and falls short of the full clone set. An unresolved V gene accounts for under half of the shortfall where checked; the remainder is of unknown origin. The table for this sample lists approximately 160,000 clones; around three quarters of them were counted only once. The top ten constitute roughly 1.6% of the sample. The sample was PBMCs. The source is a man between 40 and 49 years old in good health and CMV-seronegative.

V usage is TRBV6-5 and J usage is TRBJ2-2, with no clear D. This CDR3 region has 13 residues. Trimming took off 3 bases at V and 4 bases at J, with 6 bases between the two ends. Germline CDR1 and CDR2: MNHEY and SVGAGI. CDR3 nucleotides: TGTGCCAGCAGTTATGCCGGCACCGGGGAGCTGTTTTTT. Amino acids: CASSYAGTGELFF.

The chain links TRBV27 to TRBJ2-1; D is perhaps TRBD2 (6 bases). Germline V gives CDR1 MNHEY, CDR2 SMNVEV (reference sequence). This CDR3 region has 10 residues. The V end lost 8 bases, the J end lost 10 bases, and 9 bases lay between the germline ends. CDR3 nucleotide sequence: TGTGCCAGCGGTCTAGCGGAGCAGTTCTTC. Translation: CASGLAEQFF.

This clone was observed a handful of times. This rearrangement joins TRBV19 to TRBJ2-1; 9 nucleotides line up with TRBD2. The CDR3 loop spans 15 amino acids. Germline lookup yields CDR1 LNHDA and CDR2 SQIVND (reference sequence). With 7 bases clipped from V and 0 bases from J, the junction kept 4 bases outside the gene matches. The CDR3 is CASKPAGGSYNEQFF. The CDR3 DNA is TGTGCCAGTAAGCCAGCGGGGGGCTCCTACAATGAGCAGTTCTTC.

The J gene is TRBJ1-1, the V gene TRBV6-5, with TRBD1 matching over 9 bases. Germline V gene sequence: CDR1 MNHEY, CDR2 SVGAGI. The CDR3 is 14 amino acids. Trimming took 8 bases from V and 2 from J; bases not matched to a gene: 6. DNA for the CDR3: TGTGCCAGCGGCCGGACAGGGGAAAACACTGAAGCTTTCTTT. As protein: CASGRTGENTEAFF.

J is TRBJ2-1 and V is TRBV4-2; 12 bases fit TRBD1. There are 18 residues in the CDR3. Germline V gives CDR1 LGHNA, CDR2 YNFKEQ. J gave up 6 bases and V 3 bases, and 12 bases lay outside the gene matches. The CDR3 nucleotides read TGTGCCAGCAGCCAGCCACCGGGACAGGGGGCTGTGGTCAATGAGCAGTTCTTC. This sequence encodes CASSQPPGQGAVVNEQFF.

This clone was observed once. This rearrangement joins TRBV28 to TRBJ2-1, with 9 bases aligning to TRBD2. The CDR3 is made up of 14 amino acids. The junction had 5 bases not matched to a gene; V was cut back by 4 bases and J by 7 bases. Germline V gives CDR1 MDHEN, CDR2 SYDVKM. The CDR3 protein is CASSYSSGRNEQFF. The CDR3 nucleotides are TGTGCCAGCAGTTATAGTAGCGGGAGAAATGAGCAGTTCTTC.

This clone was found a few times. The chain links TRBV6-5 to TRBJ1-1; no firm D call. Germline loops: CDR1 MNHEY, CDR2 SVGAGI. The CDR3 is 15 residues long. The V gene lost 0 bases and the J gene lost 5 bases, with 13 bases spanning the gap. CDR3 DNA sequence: TGTGCCAGCAGTTACTCGGACGGGGAATTAACTGAAGCTTTCTTT. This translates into CASSYSDGELTEAFF.

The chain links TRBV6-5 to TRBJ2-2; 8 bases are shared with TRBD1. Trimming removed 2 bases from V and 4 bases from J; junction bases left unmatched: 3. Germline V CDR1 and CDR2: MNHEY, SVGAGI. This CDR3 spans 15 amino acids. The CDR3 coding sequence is TGTGCCAGCAGTTACGATACAGGGGGCACCGGGGAGCTGTTTTTT. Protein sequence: CASSYDTGGTGELFF.

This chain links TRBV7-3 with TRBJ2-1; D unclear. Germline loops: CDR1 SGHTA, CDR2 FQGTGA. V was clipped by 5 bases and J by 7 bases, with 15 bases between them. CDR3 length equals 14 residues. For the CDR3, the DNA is TGTGCCAGCAGCCAAACGACAATCTCAAATGAGCAGTTCTTC. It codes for CASSQTTISNEQFF.

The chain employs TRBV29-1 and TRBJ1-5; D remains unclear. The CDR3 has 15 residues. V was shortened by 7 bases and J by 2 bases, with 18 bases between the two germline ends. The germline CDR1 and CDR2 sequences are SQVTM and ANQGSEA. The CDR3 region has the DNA TGCAGCGCCTTGGACGCCTCGAGGGGCAATCAGCCCCAGCATTTT. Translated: CSALDASRGNQPQHF.

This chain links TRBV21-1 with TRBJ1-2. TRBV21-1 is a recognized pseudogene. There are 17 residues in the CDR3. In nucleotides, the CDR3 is TGTGCCAGCAGCAAAGCGCGGGGTCAGGGAGGGCTCTATGGCTACACCTTC. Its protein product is CASSKARGQGGLYGYTF.

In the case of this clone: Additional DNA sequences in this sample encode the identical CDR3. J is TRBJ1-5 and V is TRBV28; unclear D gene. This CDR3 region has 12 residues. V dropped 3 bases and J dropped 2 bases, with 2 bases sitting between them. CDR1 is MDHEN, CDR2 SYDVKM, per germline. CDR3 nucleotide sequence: TGTGCCAGCAGTTTCGGCAATCAGCCCCAGCATTTT. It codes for CASSFGNQPQHF.

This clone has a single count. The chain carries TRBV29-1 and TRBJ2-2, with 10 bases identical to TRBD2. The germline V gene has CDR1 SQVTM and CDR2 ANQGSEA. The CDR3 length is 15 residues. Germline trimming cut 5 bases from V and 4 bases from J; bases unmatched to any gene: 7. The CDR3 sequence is CSVRGLAGATGELFF. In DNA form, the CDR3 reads TGCAGCGTTAGAGGCCTAGCGGGAGCCACCGGGGAGCTGTTTTTT.

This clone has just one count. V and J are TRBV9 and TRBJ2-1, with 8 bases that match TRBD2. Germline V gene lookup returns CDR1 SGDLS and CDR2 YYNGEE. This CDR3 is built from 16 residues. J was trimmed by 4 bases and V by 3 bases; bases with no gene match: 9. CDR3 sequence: CASSGRLAGVYNEQFF. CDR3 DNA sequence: TGTGCCAGCAGCGGGAGGCTAGCGGGTGTATACAATGAGCAGTTCTTC.

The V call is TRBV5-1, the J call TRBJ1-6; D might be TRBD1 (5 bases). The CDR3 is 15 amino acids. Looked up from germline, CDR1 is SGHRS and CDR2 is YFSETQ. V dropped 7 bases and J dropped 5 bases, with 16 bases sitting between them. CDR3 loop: CASGVDSVNNSPLHF. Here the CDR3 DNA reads TGCGCCAGCGGGGTCGACAGCGTAAATAATTCACCCCTCCACTTT.